A selection of T cell receptor beta chains follows, all from one sample in a study of OX40 agonist ivuxolimab in advanced cancers. TCRdb's copy holds only in-frame clones and misses some; the assay was immunoSEQ multiplex PCR. This table has more than 40,000 clones, around 87% appearing once. The material sequenced was CD4+ or CD8+ T cells sorted from blood, taken in a trial of the OX40 agonist ivuxolimab. The receptors come from an adult with an advanced solid tumor such as melanoma, head and neck, liver or kidney cancer. Each CDR3 is given with its conserved first and last residue. The D gene is left open where the match is weak. Clone size is shown for a subset of rows, as once, few, many or a class of expanded clone.

CDR3nt	CDR3aa	v_gene	j_gene	abundance	d_gene
TGCGCCAGCAGCCAAGATCTCTCTAGCTCCTACGAGCAGTACTTC	CASSQDLSSSYEQYF	TRBV4-3	TRBJ2-7	-	-
TGCGCCAGCAGCCAAGATGCCCATGGGACGGGAGACCAAGAGACCCAGTACTTC	CASSQDAHGTGDQETQYF	TRBV4-1	TRBJ2-5	-	-
TGCGCCCGCGACGGAAACACCATATATTTT	CARDGNTIYF	TRBV10-1	TRBJ1-3	few	-
TGTGCCAGCAGCTGGGGGGGAACCTACGAGCAGTACTTC	CASSWGGTYEQYF	TRBV5-4	TRBJ2-7	-	TRBD2
TGTGCCAGCAGCCCCTTCATGGCAGGGGAATACTCTGGGGCCAACGTCCTGACTTTC	CASSPFMAGEYSGANVLTF	TRBV18	TRBJ2-6	-	-
TGTGCCAGCGGACCCCGGGACAGAGAATACGAGCAGTACTTC	CASGPRDREYEQYF	TRBV9	TRBJ2-7	-	TRBD1
TGTGCCAGTAGTCCATGGGGACTCGACTACGAGCAGTACTTC	CASSPWGLDYEQYF	TRBV19	TRBJ2-7	-	-
TGTGCCAGCAGCTTATGGGTCACAGCGAACACTGAAGCTTTCTTT	CASSLWVTANTEAFF	TRBV11-1	TRBJ1-1	-	-
TGTGCCAGCAGCCAGACTGGTTCCTACGAGCAGTACTTC	CASSQTGSYEQYF	TRBV7-9	TRBJ2-7	medium-sized	-
TGTGCCAGCAGTCAGGGGGTATATGGCTACACCTTC	CASSQGVYGYTF	TRBV2	TRBJ1-2	-	TRBD1
TGTGCCAGCAGTCCCTGGGGGCTCAATCAGCCCCAGCATTTT	CASSPWGLNQPQHF	TRBV27	TRBJ1-5	-	-
TGTGCCAGCAGCTTAGGATGGGACCTTAGGAGGGCTTCCGAGCAGTACTTC	CASSLGWDLRRASEQYF	TRBV7-9	TRBJ2-7	once	-
TGTGCCAGCAGCTTCCGGGACAGGGATGAGCAGTTCTTC	CASSFRDRDEQFF	TRBV7-7	TRBJ2-1	-	TRBD1
TGTGCCAGCAGTGAAGGGTCCTACGAGCAGTACTTC	CASSEGSYEQYF	TRBV25-1	TRBJ2-7	-	-
TGTGCCAGCAGTATAGGGGGTGTCGATGAGCAGTTCTTC	CASSIGGVDEQFF	TRBV9	TRBJ2-1	-	-
TGTGCCAGCAGCTTTCAGCCCCAGCATTTT	CASSFQPQHF	TRBV5-8	TRBJ1-5	-	-
TGTGCCAGCAGCAACAGGGAATCCAGCTACAATGAGCAGTTCTTC	CASSNRESSYNEQFF	TRBV11-3	TRBJ2-1	-	-
TGTGCCAGCAGTTTCGCTGGAAGTAACTATGGCTACACCTTC	CASSFAGSNYGYTF	TRBV28	TRBJ1-2	-	-
TGTGCCACCAGCAGAGAAAGTCGGCCTGGCTATGGCTACACCTTC	CATSRESRPGYGYTF	TRBV15	TRBJ1-2	once	-
TGTGCCAGTAGTATATCCATCAAGGAGATAATGAACACTGAAGCTTTCTTT	CASSISIKEIMNTEAFF	TRBV19	TRBJ1-1	-	-
TGTGCCTGGGGACAGGGGAAGGCTGAAGCTTTCTTT	CAWGQGKAEAFF	TRBV30	TRBJ1-1	few	TRBD1
TGTGCCAGCAGCCAAGAGGAGGGGTTTCGAGCATTAGAGCAGTTCTTC	CASSQEEGFRALEQFF	TRBV4-2	TRBJ2-1	-	-
TGTGCCAGCACCCCGACAGGGAGGACAGATACGCAGTATTTT	CASTPTGRTDTQYF	TRBV27	TRBJ2-3	few	-
TGCGCCAGCAGCCAAATCTGGAGGTGGAATCAGCCCCAGCATTTT	CASSQIWRWNQPQHF	TRBV4-3	TRBJ1-5	large	-
TGTGCCAGTAGTATAGAAGTTCTAGCGGGACGAGCTATCCAGTACTTC	CASSIEVLAGRAIQYF	TRBV19	TRBJ2-5	-	TRBD2
TGTGCCAGCAGTTCCCTGGGGGGAGAGACCCAGTACTTC	CASSSLGGETQYF	TRBV27	TRBJ2-5	-	-
TGTGCCAGCCACTTTCGGAGTGCTGAAGCTTTCTTT	CASHFRSAEAFF	TRBV19	TRBJ1-1	-	-
TGTGCCACCAGCAGGGACAGGGGAGGAGAGACCCAGTACTTC	CATSRDRGGETQYF	TRBV15	TRBJ2-5	-	TRBD1
TGTGCCAGCAGCGACACTAGCGGGAGTAGCGATGAGCAGTTCTTC	CASSDTSGSSDEQFF	TRBV9	TRBJ2-1	-	TRBD2
TGTGCCAGCAGCTTAGGTTCGCTAGCGGGGTCCCGCACAGATACGCAGTATTTT	CASSLGSLAGSRTDTQYF	TRBV7-3	TRBJ2-3	once	TRBD2
TGTGCCAGCAGCGTAGAAGGGAACACTGAAGCTTTCTTT	CASSVEGNTEAFF	TRBV9	TRBJ1-1	-	-
TGTGCCAGCAGCGTATCAGGGTCGAACACCGGGGAGCTGTTTTTT	CASSVSGSNTGELFF	TRBV9	TRBJ2-2	once	-
TGTGCCAGCAGCCCTACTAGCGGGGGTGGGGAGACCCAGTACTTC	CASSPTSGGGETQYF	TRBV7-9	TRBJ2-5	-	TRBD2
TGTGCCAGCAGTTTTCGGTCTTTGCCCTACAATGAGCAGTTCTTC	CASSFRSLPYNEQFF	TRBV27	TRBJ2-1	-	-
TGTGCCGGCAGTGCGGACAATCGGGTGTTTGCTAATGAAAAACTGTTTTTT	CAGSADNRVFANEKLFF	TRBV6-1	TRBJ1-4	-	-
TGCAGTGCTAGAGATGGCTACGAGCAGTACTTC	CSARDGYEQYF	TRBV20-1	TRBJ2-7	-	-
TGTGCCAGCAGCCGACAGGAGGGGGAGACCCAGTACTTC	CASSRQEGETQYF	TRBV6-5	TRBJ2-5	-	-
TGTGCCAGCACCTCACAGGGGGATTTCTTTGGCTACACCTTC	CASTSQGDFFGYTF	TRBV2	TRBJ1-2	-	TRBD1
TGTGCCAGCAGCCAGTGGACAGGGATGTTCACCGGGGAGCTGTTTTTT	CASSQWTGMFTGELFF	TRBV4-2	TRBJ2-2	-	TRBD1
TGTGCCAGCAGTTTACTCCACCGGGACAGGATGAACTACGAGCAGTACTTC	CASSLLHRDRMNYEQYF	TRBV28	TRBJ2-7	-	TRBD1
TGTGCCAGCAGCCGGCTAGCCACCCAAGAGACCCAGTACTTC	CASSRLATQETQYF	TRBV21-1	TRBJ2-5	-	-
TGTGCCAGCAGCTTAACGGGGGGGCGGCTCGAGACCCAGTACTTC	CASSLTGGRLETQYF	TRBV7-2	TRBJ2-5	few	TRBD2
TGTGCCAGCAGTGAATGGGACGCGGATGAAAAACTGTTTTTT	CASSEWDADEKLFF	TRBV6-1	TRBJ1-4	-	-
TGCAGCGTTGAGATCGGGGACAGCTATGGCTACACCTTC	CSVEIGDSYGYTF	TRBV29-1	TRBJ1-2	-	TRBD1
TGTGCCAGCAGTATGGCTCCATGGCAGTTCTTC	CASSMAPWQFF	TRBV6-1	TRBJ2-1	-	-
TGCGCCAGCAGCCAAGAGTACGTAGGAAGGGGGGGCTCTGGAAACACCATATATTTT	CASSQEYVGRGGSGNTIYF	TRBV4-3	TRBJ1-3	-	-
TGTGCCAGCAGCTTGTCGGTTGCGGGTCCTTACGAGCAGTACTTC	CASSLSVAGPYEQYF	TRBV5-6	TRBJ2-7	-	-
TGTGCCAGCAGCTTAGTAGCGGGAGTTCACGGGGAGCTGTTTTTT	CASSLVAGVHGELFF	TRBV13	TRBJ2-2	-	TRBD2
TGTGCCGGGCAGACAACGGAGCGGGAGGGCCGGGAGACCCAGTACTTC	CAGQTTEREGRETQYF	TRBV2	TRBJ2-5	-	TRBD2
TGTGCCAGCAGCTTAGAGGCGACTAGACCCCACGAGCAGTACTTC	CASSLEATRPHEQYF	TRBV7-6	TRBJ2-7	-	-
TGTGCCTGGGAAGGGACTAGCGGGCTCGGGACCCAGTACTTC	CAWEGTSGLGTQYF	TRBV30	TRBJ2-5	-	TRBD2
TGTGCCAGTAGTTTTGGGGTTAACTATGGCTACACCTTC	CASSFGVNYGYTF	TRBV19	TRBJ1-2	once	-
TGTGCCAGCAGCGAGGGGGAGGGAGGTCAGCCCCAGCATTTT	CASSEGEGGQPQHF	TRBV9	TRBJ1-5	-	-
TGCGCCAGCAGTGAGGGGTACGAGCAGTACTTC	CASSEGYEQYF	TRBV10-2	TRBJ2-7	-	-
TGTGCCAGCAGTTCCCTATCGTACTATGGCTACACCTTC	CASSSLSYYGYTF	TRBV6-5	TRBJ1-2	once	-
TGTGCCGGTAGCGGGAACTGGAATGAGCAGTTCTTC	CAGSGNWNEQFF	TRBV6-1	TRBJ2-1	-	TRBD2
TGTGCCAGCAGTCCCCTAGCGGGGGGGACCTACGAGCAGTACTTC	CASSPLAGGTYEQYF	TRBV27	TRBJ2-7	-	TRBD2
TGTGCCAGCAGCCCCAGTCCGGGACAGGCCAACAATGAGCAGTTCTTC	CASSPSPGQANNEQFF	TRBV6-4	TRBJ2-1	-	TRBD1